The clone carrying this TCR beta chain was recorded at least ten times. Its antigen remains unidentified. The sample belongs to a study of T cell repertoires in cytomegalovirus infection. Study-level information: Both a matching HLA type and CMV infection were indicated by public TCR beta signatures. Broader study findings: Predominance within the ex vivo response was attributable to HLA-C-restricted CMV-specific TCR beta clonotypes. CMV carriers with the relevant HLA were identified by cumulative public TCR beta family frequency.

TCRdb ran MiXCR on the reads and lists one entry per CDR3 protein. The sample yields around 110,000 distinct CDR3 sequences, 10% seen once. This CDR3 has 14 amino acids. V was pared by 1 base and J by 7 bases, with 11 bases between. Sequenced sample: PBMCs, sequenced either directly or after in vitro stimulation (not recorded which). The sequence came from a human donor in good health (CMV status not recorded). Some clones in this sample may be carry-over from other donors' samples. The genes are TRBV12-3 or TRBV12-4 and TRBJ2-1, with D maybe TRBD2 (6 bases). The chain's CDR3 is CASSLEAGRNEQFF. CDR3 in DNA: TGTGCCAGCAGTTTAGAGGCGGGAAGGAATGAGCAGTTCTTC.